This entry describes one TCR beta chain. Its antigen is undetermined. This CDR3 comprises 12 residues. The germline V gene has CDR1 SGHVS and CDR2 FNYEAQ. The library was made from cDNA and included unique molecular identifiers. Between about 1 and 11 million T cells gave rise to roughly 0.5 million cDNA molecules. MiXCR, run by TCRdb on the PCR reads, gives a single entry per CDR3 protein. The table records fewer than 850,000 distinct CDR3 sequences, about 45% of them present only once. This entry is derived from a study of post-analysis software for immune sequencing data. Study-wide results and limits: TRBV segments more frequent in patients than in controls numbered several and included TRBV5-6, TRBV5-1 and TRBV20-1.

The sample taken for sequencing was blood. The sequence was obtained from a girl under 18 with multiple sclerosis. The V and J genes are TRBV7-6 and TRBJ2-4; D perhaps matches TRBD2 (6 bases). The J call may be in error: the DNA end matches TRBJ2-7 better. This CDR3 is CASSCGTTEQYF. The CDR3 bases are TGTGCCAGCAGCTGCGGGACGACCGAGCAGTACTTC.